This T cell receptor beta chain was observed in a study of shared clonotypes between healthy human individuals. Study background: Every donor yielded three CD4 naive, three CD4 memory, two CD8 naive and one CD8 memory plate. The study's findings and limits: What naive subsets generally showed was a larger estimated richness than memory subsets showed.

Assay: immunoSEQ multiplex PCR; the TCRdb copy retains only in-frame clones and omits some. The repertoire holds some 2.3 million clones, with approximately 95% as singletons. As to this clone: The antigen remains undetermined.

CDR1 is SGHNT and CDR2 is YENEEA in the germline V gene. The CDR3 contains 17 residues. Germline trimming cut 4 bases from V and 6 bases from J; bases unmatched to any gene: 14. Negatively enriched CD4+ T cells were divided by CD45RA into naive and memory. The genes are TRBV11-3 and TRBJ2-1; 8 positions match TRBD2. The sequencing sample was made of naive CD4+ T cells from PBMCs. Subset meaning: CD45RA+ positively selected. The origin of this receptor is a young man in good health. Some clones in this sample may be carry-over from other donors' samples. The CDR3 spells CASSSVEGQREINEQFF. CDR3 sequence (DNA): TGTGCCAGCAGCTCCGTGGAGGGGCAGCGGGAGATCAATGAGCAGTTCTTC.